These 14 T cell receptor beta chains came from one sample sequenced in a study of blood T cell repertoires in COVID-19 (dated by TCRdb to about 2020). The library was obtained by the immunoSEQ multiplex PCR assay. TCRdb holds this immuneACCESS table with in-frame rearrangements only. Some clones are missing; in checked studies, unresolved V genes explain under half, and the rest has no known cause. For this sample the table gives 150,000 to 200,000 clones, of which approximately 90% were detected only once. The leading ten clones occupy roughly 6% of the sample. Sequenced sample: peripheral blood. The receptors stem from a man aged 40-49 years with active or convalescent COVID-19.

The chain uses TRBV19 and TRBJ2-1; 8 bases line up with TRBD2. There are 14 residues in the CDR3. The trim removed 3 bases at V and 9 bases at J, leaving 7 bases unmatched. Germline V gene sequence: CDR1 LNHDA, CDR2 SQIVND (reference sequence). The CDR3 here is CASSIPGGSAEQFF. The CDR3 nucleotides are TGTGCCAGTAGTATCCCGGGGGGGTCGGCTGAGCAGTTCTTC. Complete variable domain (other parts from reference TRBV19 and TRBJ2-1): DGGITQSPKYLFRKEGQNVTLSCEQNLNHDAMYWYRQDPGQGLRLIYYSQIVNDFQKGDIAEGYSVSREKKESFPLTVTSAQKNPTAFYLCASSIPGGSAEQFFGPGTRLTVL.

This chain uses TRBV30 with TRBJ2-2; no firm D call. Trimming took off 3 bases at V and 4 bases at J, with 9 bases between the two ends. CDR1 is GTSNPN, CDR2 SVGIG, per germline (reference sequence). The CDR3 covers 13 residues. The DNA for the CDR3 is TGTGCCTGGAGCAGACAAACCACCGGGGAGCTGTTTTTT. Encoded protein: CAWSRQTTGELFF.

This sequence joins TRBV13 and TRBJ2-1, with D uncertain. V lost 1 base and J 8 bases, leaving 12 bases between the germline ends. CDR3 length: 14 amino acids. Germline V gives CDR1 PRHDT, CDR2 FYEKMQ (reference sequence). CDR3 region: CASSLESEVHEQFF. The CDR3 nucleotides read TGTGCCAGCAGCTTAGAGTCCGAGGTCCATGAGCAGTTCTTC. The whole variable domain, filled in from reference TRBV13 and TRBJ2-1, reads AAGVIQSPRHLIKEKRETATLKCYPIPRHDTVYWYQQGPGQDPQFLISFYEKMQSDKGSIPDRFSAQQFSDYHSELNMSSLELGDSALYFCASSLESEVHEQFFGPGTRLTVL.

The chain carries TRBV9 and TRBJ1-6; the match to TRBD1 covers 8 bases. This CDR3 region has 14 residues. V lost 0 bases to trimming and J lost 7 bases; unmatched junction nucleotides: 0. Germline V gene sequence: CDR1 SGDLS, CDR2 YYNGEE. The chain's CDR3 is CASSVDRGNSPLHF. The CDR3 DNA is TGTGCCAGCAGCGTAGACAGGGGGAATTCACCCCTCCACTTT.

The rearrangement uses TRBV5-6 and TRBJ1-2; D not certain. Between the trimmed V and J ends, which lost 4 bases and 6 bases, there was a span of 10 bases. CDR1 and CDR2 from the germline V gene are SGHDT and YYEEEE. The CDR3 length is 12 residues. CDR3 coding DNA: TGTGCCAGCAGCGTAGACATGAATGGCTACACCTTC. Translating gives CASSVDMNGYTF.

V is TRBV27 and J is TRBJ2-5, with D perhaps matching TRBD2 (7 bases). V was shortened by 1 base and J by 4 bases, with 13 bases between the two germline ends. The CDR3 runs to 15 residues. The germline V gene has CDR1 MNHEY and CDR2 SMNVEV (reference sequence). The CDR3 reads CASSLWGGLGETQYF. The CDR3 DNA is TGTGCCAGCAGTTTATGGGGGGGCTTAGGAGAGACCCAGTACTTC.

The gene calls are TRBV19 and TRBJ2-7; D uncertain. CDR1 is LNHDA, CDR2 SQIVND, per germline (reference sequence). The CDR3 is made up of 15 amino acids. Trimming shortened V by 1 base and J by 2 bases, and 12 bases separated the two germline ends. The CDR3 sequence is CASSIAHQTTYEQYF. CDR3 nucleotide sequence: TGTGCCAGTAGTATAGCACACCAAACCACCTACGAGCAGTACTTC.

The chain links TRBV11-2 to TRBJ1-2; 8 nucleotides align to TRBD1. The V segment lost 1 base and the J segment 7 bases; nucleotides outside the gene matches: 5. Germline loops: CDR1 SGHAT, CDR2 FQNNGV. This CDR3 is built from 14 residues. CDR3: CASSLGGQVGGYTF. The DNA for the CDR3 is TGTGCCAGCAGCTTAGGGGGACAGGTTGGTGGCTACACCTTC.

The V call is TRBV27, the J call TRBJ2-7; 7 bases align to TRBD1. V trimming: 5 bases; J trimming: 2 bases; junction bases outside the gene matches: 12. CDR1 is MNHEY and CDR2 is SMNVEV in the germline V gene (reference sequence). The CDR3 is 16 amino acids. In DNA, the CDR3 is TGTGCCAGCAGTCCCTACCGGACAGGCGGTGCCTACGAGCAGTACTTC. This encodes CASSPYRTGGAYEQYF.

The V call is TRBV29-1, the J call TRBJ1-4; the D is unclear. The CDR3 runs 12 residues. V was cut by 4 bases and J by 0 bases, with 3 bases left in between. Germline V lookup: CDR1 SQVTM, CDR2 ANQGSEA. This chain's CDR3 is CSVAATNEKLFF. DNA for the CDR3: TGCAGCGTTGCCGCAACTAATGAAAAACTGTTTTTT. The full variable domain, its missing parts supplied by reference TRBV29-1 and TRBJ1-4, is SAVISQKPSRDICQRGTSLTIQCQVDSQVTMMFWYRQQPGQSLTLIATANQGSEATYESGFVIDKFPISRPNLTFSTLTVSNMSPEDSSIYLCSVAATNEKLFFGSGTQLSVL.

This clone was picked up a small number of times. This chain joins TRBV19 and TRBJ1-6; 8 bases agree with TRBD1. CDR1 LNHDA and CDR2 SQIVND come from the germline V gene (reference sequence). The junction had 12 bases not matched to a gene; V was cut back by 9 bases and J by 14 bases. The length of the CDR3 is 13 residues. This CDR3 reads CASQGTGPNSLHF. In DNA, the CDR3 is TGTGCCAGCCAAGGGACAGGACCGAATTCCCTCCACTTT.

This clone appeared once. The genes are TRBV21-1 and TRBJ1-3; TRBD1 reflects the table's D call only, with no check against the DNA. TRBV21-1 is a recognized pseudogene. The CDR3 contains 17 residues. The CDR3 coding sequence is TGTGCCAGCAGCATCCGTCTCCGAGACAGGGTAGTACACACCATATATTTT. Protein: CASSIRLRDRVVHTIYF.

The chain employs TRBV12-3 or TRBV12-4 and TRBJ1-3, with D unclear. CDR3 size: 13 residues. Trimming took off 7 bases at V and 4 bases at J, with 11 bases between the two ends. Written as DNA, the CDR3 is TGTGCCAGCAATCCGAGGTCAGGAAACACCATATATTTT. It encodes CASNPRSGNTIYF.

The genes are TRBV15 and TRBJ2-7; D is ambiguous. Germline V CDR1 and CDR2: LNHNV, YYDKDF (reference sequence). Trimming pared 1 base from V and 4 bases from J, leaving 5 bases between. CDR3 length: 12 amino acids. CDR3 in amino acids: CATSRVGYEQYF. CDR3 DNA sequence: TGTGCCACCAGCAGAGTCGGGTACGAGCAGTACTTC.